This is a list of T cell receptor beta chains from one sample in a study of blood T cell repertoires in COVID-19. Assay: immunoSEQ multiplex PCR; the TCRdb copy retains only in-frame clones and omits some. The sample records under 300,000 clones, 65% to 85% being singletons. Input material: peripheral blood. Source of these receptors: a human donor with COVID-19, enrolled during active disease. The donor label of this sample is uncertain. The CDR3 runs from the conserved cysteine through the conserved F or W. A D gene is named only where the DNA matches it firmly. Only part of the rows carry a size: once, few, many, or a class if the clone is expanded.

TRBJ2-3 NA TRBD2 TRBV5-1 TGCGCCAGCAGCTTGGTAGCGGGAGCCACAGATACGCAGTATTTT CASSLVAGATDTQYF
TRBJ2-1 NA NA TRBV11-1 TGTGCCAGCAGCTCCCCCCCGGAGGACAATGAGCAGTTCTTC CASSSPPEDNEQFF
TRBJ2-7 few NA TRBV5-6 TGTGCCAGCAGCTTCTCAGGGTCTGGTGACGAGCAGTACTTC CASSFSGSGDEQYF
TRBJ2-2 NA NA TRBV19 TGTGCCAGTTGCGAGACAGCTCCCACCGGGGAGCTGTTTTTT CASCETAPTGELFF
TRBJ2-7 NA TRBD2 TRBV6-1 TGTGCCAGCAGTGAATTTTGGGTGGGAGGGCGGTCCTACGAGCAGTACTTC CASSEFWVGGRSYEQYF
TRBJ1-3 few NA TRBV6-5 TGTGCCAGCAGTTACGCGGGGACCTCTCTGGACACCATATATTTT CASSYAGTSLDTIYF
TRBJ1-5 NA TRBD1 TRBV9 TGTGCCAGCAGCGCCACGACAGGGCCGTACAATCAGCCCCAGCATTTT CASSATTGPYNQPQHF
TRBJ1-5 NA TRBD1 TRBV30 TGTGCCTGGAGTAGGGGACAGCGAAAGATTTATAGCAATCAGCCCCAGCATTTT CAWSRGQRKIYSNQPQHF
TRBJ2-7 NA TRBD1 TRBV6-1 TGTGCCAGCAGTGAAGAGGTGCCGGGACAGGGGTCGTACGAGCAGTACTTC CASSEEVPGQGSYEQYF
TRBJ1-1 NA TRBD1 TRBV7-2 TGTGCCAGCAGCCCCGCCGGGACAGTCATGAACACTGAAGCTTTCTTT CASSPAGTVMNTEAFF
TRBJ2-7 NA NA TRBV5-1 TGCGCCAGCCGGAATGGGGGGAGCGAGCAGTACTTC CASRNGGSEQYF
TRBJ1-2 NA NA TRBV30 TGTGCCTGGAGTGTACCAGGTGACGTGAGCTATGGCTACACCTTC CAWSVPGDVSYGYTF
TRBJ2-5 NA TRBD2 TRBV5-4 TGTGCCAGCAGCTTGCAGTCGGGACTAGCGGGAGAGACCCAGTACTTC CASSLQSGLAGETQYF
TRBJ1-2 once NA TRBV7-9 TGTGCCAGCAGCCGGGACATCAGCTATGGCTACACCTTC CASSRDISYGYTF
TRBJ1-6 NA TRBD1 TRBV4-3 TGCGCCAGCAGACAAAATACAGGGGCCAATTCACCCCTCCACTTT CASRQNTGANSPLHF
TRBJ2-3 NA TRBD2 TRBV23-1 TGCGCCAGCAGTCATAAGGCGTGGACTAGCGGATATCTACGTGGGGCCACAGATACGCAGTATTTT CASSHKAWTSGYLRGATDTQYF
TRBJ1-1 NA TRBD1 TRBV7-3 TGTGCCAGCAGCTTAGACAGGGGGCCCGCGACGGGAGCTTTCTTT CASSLDRGPATGAFF
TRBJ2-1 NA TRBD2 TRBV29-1 TGCAGCTCCTTGGCAGCGGGAACGACCAATGAGCAGTTCTTC CSSLAAGTTNEQFF
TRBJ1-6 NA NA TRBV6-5 TGTGCCAGCAGTACCCGACAGGAGGATTCACCCCTCCACTTT CASSTRQEDSPLHF
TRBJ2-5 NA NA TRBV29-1 TGCAGCGTTGGCCCCCACAGGGACCCCCAAGAGACCCAGTACTTC CSVGPHRDPQETQYF
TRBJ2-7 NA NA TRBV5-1 TGCGCCAGCAGCTTGGGAGCCAGGGGATTTGCCGAGCAGTACTTC CASSLGARGFAEQYF
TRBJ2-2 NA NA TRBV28 TGTGCCAGCAGGTATAGCGGCCGCACCGGGGAGCTGTTTTTT CASRYSGRTGELFF
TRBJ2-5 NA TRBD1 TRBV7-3 TGTGCCAGCAGCTCTGGGACAGGGGGTCAAGAGACCCAGTACTTC CASSSGTGGQETQYF
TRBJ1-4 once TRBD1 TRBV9 TGTGCCAGCAGCGTAGCAGGGGGCACGGAAAAACTGTTTTTT CASSVAGGTEKLFF
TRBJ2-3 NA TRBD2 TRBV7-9 TGTGCCAGCAGCTTACTAGCGGGAGTTTCAGATACGCAGTATTTT CASSLLAGVSDTQYF
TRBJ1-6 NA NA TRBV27 TGTGCCGCAGGAGGACCCACCTCCTATAATTCACCCCTCCACTTT CAAGGPTSYNSPLHF
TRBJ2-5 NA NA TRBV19 TGTGCCAGTAGTATTTCGTCGGAGACCCAGTACTTC CASSISSETQYF
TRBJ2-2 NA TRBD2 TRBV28 TGTGCCAGCAGCATAACGGGACTAGGGCCCACCGGGGAGCTGTTTTTT CASSITGLGPTGELFF
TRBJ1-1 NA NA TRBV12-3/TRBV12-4 TGTGCCAGCAGTTTTCTGGCGGAGGCTTTCTTT CASSFLAEAFF
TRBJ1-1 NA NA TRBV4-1 TGCGCCAGCAGCCAAGATGAGGTTAGCACTGAAGCTTTCTTT CASSQDEVSTEAFF
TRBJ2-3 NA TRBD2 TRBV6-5 TGTGCCAGCACCGGACTAGCGGGGGGCACAGATACGCAGTATTTT CASTGLAGGTDTQYF
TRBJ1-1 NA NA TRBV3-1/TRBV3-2 TGTGCCAGCAGCCTCAAGGGGATGAACACTGAAGCTTTCTTT CASSLKGMNTEAFF
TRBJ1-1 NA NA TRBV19 TGTGCCAGTAGTTTGGGACAGAACACTGAAGCTTTCTTT CASSLGQNTEAFF
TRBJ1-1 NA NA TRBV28 TGTGCCAGCAGTGGGGGGGTGAATAGCGCTGAAGCTTTCTTT CASSGGVNSAEAFF
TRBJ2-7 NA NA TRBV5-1 TGCGCCAGCAACCAATTTCGGACAGCGGGAAGGATCGAGCAGTACTTC CASNQFRTAGRIEQYF
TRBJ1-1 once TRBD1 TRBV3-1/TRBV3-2 TGTGCCAGCAGCCAAGATTTAACAGGGGGAAACACTGAAGCTTTCTTT CASSQDLTGGNTEAFF
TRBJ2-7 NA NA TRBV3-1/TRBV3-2 TGTGCCAGCAGCCAAGACGGGTCGGGGTACGAGCAGTACTTC CASSQDGSGYEQYF
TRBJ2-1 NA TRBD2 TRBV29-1 TGCAGCGTCGCATCTCTAGCGGGTTACAATGAGCAGTTCTTC CSVASLAGYNEQFF
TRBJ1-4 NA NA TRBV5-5 TGTGCCAGCAGCCTCACAGGGCTTTTAGAGGAAAAACTGTTTTTT CASSLTGLLEEKLFF
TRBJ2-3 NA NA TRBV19 TGTGCCAGTAGTATAGCGGCAGGAACAGATACGCAGTATTTT CASSIAAGTDTQYF
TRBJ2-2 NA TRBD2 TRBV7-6 TGTGCCAGCAGCCCGGGACTAGCGGGGGGCACCGGGGAGCTGTTTTTT CASSPGLAGGTGELFF
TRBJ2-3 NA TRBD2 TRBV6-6 TGTGCCAGCAGTAACTACCTAGCGGGAGGAAAGGATACGCAGTATTTT CASSNYLAGGKDTQYF
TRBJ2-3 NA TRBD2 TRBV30 TGTGCCTGGGCGCCGGGACTAGCGGGGAGCACAGATACGCAGTATTTT CAWAPGLAGSTDTQYF
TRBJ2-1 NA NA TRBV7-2 TGTGCCAGCAGCTTAGTACAGGGTGAAGGGTTTGAGCAGTTCTTC CASSLVQGEGFEQFF
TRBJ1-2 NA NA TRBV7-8 TGTGCCAGCAGCTTTTCAGGGGATGGCTACACCTTC CASSFSGDGYTF
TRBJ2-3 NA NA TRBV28 TGTGCCAGCATAAATCCGGGATTCGATACGCAGTATTTT CASINPGFDTQYF
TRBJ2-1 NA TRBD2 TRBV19 TGTGCCAGTAGTACCCAAAGCGGGAACTCCTACAATGAGCAGTTCTTC CASSTQSGNSYNEQFF
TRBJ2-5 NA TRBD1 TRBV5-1 TGCGCCAGCAGCTCAAGGACAGGGTGGGAGACCCAGTACTTC CASSSRTGWETQYF
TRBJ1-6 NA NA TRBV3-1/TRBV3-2 TGTGCCAGCAGCCAAGGGGCAGCCAAGAGTAATTCACCCCTCCACTTT CASSQGAAKSNSPLHF
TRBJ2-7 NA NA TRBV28 TGTGCCAGCATGCCGACTCCGGTTACCTACGAGCAGTACTTC CASMPTPVTYEQYF
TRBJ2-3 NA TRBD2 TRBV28 TGTGCCAGCAGTTTTTATAAAAGCGGGAGTGGAACAGATACGCAGTATTTT CASSFYKSGSGTDTQYF
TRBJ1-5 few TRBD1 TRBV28 TGTGCCAGCAAAACAGGGGGCTATCAGCCCCAGCATTTT CASKTGGYQPQHF
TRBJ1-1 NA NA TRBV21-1 TGTGCCAGCAGCAAAGATAAGCAGGGTAGGTCTGAAGCTTTCTTT CASSKDKQGRSEAFF
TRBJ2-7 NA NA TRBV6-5 TGTGCCAGCACCTATAACTCCCGTCGGGACGAGCAGTACTTC CASTYNSRRDEQYF